This T cell receptor beta chain appears in the sequencing data of a study of T cell clones after liver transplantation. Assay: immunoSEQ multiplex PCR; the TCRdb copy retains only in-frame clones and omits some. This table has around 80,000 clones, over 80% appearing once. Trimming removed 5 bases at V and 1 base at J, with 8 bases between. Germline CDR1 reads SGHNT; CDR2 reads YYREEE (reference sequence). This CDR3 has 13 residues. This rearrangement joins TRBV5-4 to TRBJ2-3, with D unresolved. The source material was CD4+ T cells from blood, sampled almost 47 months after liver transplant. The TCR was taken from a human patient who received a liver transplant. Part of the T cells may come from the graft donor. CDR3 sequence reads: CASRSDGTDTQYF. Written as DNA, the CDR3 is TGTGCCAGCAGATCTGACGGCACAGATACGCAGTATTTT.